Each of the 25 T cell receptor beta chains below was sequenced from the same sample in a study of T-cell memory formation after mild COVID-19 (dated by TCRdb to the early 2020s). To prepare the library, 5' RACE was applied. The run used an Illumina NovaSeq 6000. TCRdb reran the public reads through fastp at Q25 and MiXCR, keeping productive beta chains. Rows are combined by CDR3 protein, so each entry shows the most common genes and DNA. The sample includes about 110,000 distinct CDR3 sequences, with approximately 15% observed a single time. The ten largest clonotypes hold around 28% of the sample. What was sequenced was PBMCs or a T cell subset sorted from them (not recorded which). The origin of the receptors is an adult woman who had mild COVID-19 (a few samples of this study predate the infection). The sample titles of this study are shuffled in the database, so cell type and time point are left out; the donor was told from shared clones.

At least ten counts were recorded for this clonotype. The chain is built from TRBV7-6 and TRBJ2-5; 7 bases fit TRBD2. J lost 5 bases, V lost 5 bases, and 14 bases had no gene match. CDR1 is SGHVS and CDR2 is FNYEAQ in the germline V gene. CDR3 size: 16 residues. The CDR3 region has the DNA TGTGCCAGCAGCGCCAGGGAGGGAGGGGAACTCGAGACCCAGTACTTC. Its translation: CASSAREGGELETQYF.

This clonotype was counted only a few times. The chain employs TRBV7-3 and TRBJ2-3, with 7 bases aligning to TRBD2. The CDR3 sequence is 16 residues long. Germline loops: CDR1 SGHTA, CDR2 FQGTGA. The trim removed 6 bases at V and 1 base at J, leaving 10 bases unmatched. CDR3 in amino acids: CASSQSGGSGTDTQYF. CDR3 nucleotide sequence: TGTGCCAGCAGTCAATCGGGGGGAAGTGGCACAGATACGCAGTATTTT. The variable domain in full, with the rest retrieved from reference TRBV7-3 and TRBJ2-3, is GAGVSQTPSNKVTEKGKYVELRCDPISGHTALYWYRQSLGQGPEFLIYFQGTGAADDSGLPNDRFFAVRPEGSVSTLKIQRTERGDSAVYLCASSQSGGSGTDTQYFGPGTRLTVL.

CDR3 DNA: TGTGCCAGCAGCTTAGTGGCAGCTTTGAACACTGAAGCTTTCTTT. This translates into CASSLVAALNTEAFF. This chain joins TRBV7-6 and TRBJ1-1; D is unresolved. The V gene's germline CDR1 is SGHVS and CDR2 FNYEAQ. Trimming took off 1 base at V and 0 bases at J, with 9 bases between the two ends. The CDR3 has 15 amino acids.

The gene calls are TRBV5-1 and TRBJ2-3; 7 nucleotides match TRBD1. Germline CDR1 SGHRS, CDR2 YFSETQ. V was clipped by 4 bases and J by 6 bases; unmatched bases: 5. The CDR3 is 13 amino acids. DNA of the CDR3: TGCGCCAGCAGCCAAACAGGGGAGGATACGCAGTATTTT. This codes for CASSQTGEDTQYF.

This clonotype has just a few counts. CDR3 loop: CASSLRTPPDEQFF. The CDR3 coding sequence is TGCGCCAGCAGCCTAAGGACCCCCCCGGATGAGCAGTTCTTC. The rearrangement joins TRBV4-1 to TRBJ2-1, with unresolved D. The V end was cut by 4 bases, the J end by 8 bases, with 15 bases between. The CDR3 runs to 14 residues. CDR1 MGHRA and CDR2 YSYEKL come from the germline V gene.

This clonotype was seen only a few times. This rearrangement joins TRBV7-3 to TRBJ2-3; 11 nucleotides match TRBD2. The trim removed 4 bases at V and 4 bases at J, leaving 4 bases unmatched. CDR3 size: 15 residues. From germline, CDR1 is SGHTA and CDR2 FQGTGA. CDR3 in DNA: TGTGCCAGCAGCTCCACTAGCGGGGGAGCAGATACGCAGTATTTT. It specifies CASSSTSGGADTQYF.

This clonotype occurred a few times. V gene TRBV20-1 combines with J gene TRBJ2-1, with 8 bases aligning to TRBD2. CDR3 length equals 14 residues. CDR1 DFQATT and CDR2 SNEGSKA come from the germline V gene (reference sequence). Unmatched junction bases numbered 5, after V lost 5 bases and J lost 2 bases. The DNA of the CDR3 is TGCAGTGCTGATAGCGGGATCACCTACAATGAGCAGTTCTTC. The encoded protein is CSADSGITYNEQFF.

V gene TRBV3-1 combines with J gene TRBJ2-3, with TRBD2 identical over 11 bases. The germline V gene encodes CDR1 LGHDT and CDR2 YNNKEL (reference sequence). With V trimmed by 0 bases and J by 5 bases, 7 bases remained unmatched. There are 17 residues in the CDR3. CDR3 amino acids: CASSQDLSGGAGDTQYF. The CDR3 DNA is TGTGCCAGCAGCCAAGACCTTAGCGGGGGGGCTGGAGATACGCAGTATTTT.

The gene calls are TRBV12-3 or TRBV12-4 and TRBJ1-3; D may be TRBD1 (6 bases). The CDR3 totals 16 residues. Trimming removed 5 bases from V and 0 bases from J, with 14 bases in between. The CDR3 here is CASSLLDRPSGNTIYF. The DNA of the CDR3 is TGTGCCAGCAGTCTGCTGGACAGACCCTCTGGAAACACCATATATTTT.

The chain recombines TRBV2 with TRBJ1-4; D is undetermined. Germline CDR1 reads SNHLY; CDR2 reads FYNNEI. The V end was cut by 3 bases, the J end by 4 bases, with 9 bases between. The CDR3 totals 14 residues. The CDR3 region has the DNA TGTGCCAGCAGTGAGGAGGGCATTAATGAAAAACTGTTTTTT. Translating gives CASSEEGINEKLFF. Combining the CDR3 with reference TRBV2 and TRBJ1-4 gives the whole variable domain EPEVTQTPSHQVTQMGQEVILRCVPISNHLYFYWYRQILGQKVEFLVSFYNNEISEKSEIFDDQFSVERPDGSNFTLKIRSTKLEDSAMYFCASSEEGINEKLFFGSGTQLSVL.

The J gene is TRBJ2-5, the V gene TRBV5-1; no clear D. Trimming stripped 4 bases from V and 2 bases from J, with 9 bases between. The V gene's germline CDR1 is SGHRS and CDR2 YFSETQ. The CDR3 is made up of 13 amino acids. This CDR3 is CASSGTVQETQYF. The CDR3 nucleotides are TGCGCCAGCAGCGGAACAGTACAAGAGACCCAGTACTTC.

This rearrangement joins TRBV20-1 to TRBJ1-5; 7 nucleotides line up with TRBD1. The junction had 8 bases not matched to a gene; V was cut back by 6 bases and J by 3 bases. The germline CDR1 and CDR2 sequences are DFQATT and SNEGSKA (reference sequence). The CDR3 sequence is 14 residues long. The CDR3 sequence is CSARQGETNQPQHF. CDR3 nucleotides: TGCAGTGCAAGACAGGGAGAGACCAATCAGCCCCAGCATTTT.

In this sample, this clonotype turned up once. The rearrangement joins TRBV12-3 or TRBV12-4 to TRBJ2-3, with TRBD1 matching over 7 bases. After removal of 7 bases from V and 2 bases from J, the junction contained 15 bases not matched to a gene. The CDR3 is 17 amino acids. The CDR3 nucleotides are TGTGCCAGCATTTACCTTAGGGGGCAGAGACTCACAGATACGCAGTATTTT. Translated, it gives CASIYLRGQRLTDTQYF.

This clonotype has more than one count but fewer than ten. V and J are TRBV13 and TRBJ1-1, with D possibly being TRBD1 (6 bases). V was clipped by 1 base and J by 1 base, with 16 bases between them. In germline, CDR1 is PRHDT, CDR2 FYEKMQ (reference sequence). The CDR3 has 17 amino acids. CDR3 DNA: TGTGCCAGCAGCTTAGCACAGGGCCAATACCCGAACACTGAAGCTTTCTTT. Translation gives CASSLAQGQYPNTEAFF. Full variable domain (missing parts from reference TRBV13 and TRBJ1-1): AAGVIQSPRHLIKEKRETATLKCYPIPRHDTVYWYQQGPGQDPQFLISFYEKMQSDKGSIPDRFSAQQFSDYHSELNMSSLELGDSALYFCASSLAQGQYPNTEAFFGQGTRLTVV.

This clonotype was recorded a few times. The J gene is TRBJ1-2, the V gene TRBV20-1; 8 positions agree with TRBD1. The CDR3 has 18 amino acids. CDR1 is DFQATT, CDR2 SNEGSKA, per germline (reference sequence). The junction had 21 bases not matched to a gene; V was cut back by 7 bases and J by 2 bases. DNA of the CDR3: TGCAGTGTTTCCCAACAAGACAGGGGATGGTCTGGGAACTATGGCTACACCTTC. This gives the protein CSVSQQDRGWSGNYGYTF.

The table lists this clonotype with a few counts. The chain carries TRBV5-5 and TRBJ2-1; 8 bases are a match to TRBD1. The CDR3 runs 15 residues. CDR1 SGHKS and CDR2 YYEKEE come from the germline V gene (reference sequence). V was clipped by 0 bases and J by 4 bases; unmatched bases: 3. The CDR3 here is CASSLGDRTYNEQFF. Written as DNA, the CDR3 is TGTGCCAGCAGCTTGGGGGACAGGACGTACAATGAGCAGTTCTTC.

The rearrangement uses TRBV21-1 and TRBJ1-1; the D call in the table, TRBD1, was not verified against the DNA. TRBV21-1 is deemed a pseudogene. The length of the CDR3 is 15 residues. The CDR3 here is CASTPQEMEVTEAFF. The CDR3 DNA follows: TGTGCCAGCACTCCACAGGAGATGGAGGTCACTGAAGCTTTCTTT.

The rearrangement links TRBV29-1 to TRBJ2-3, with TRBD2 identical over 7 bases. The V gene end was trimmed by 5 bases and the J gene end by 4 bases; junction bases not matched to a gene: 12. CDR1 is SQVTM, CDR2 ANQGSEA, per germline. The CDR3 is 15 amino acids. In DNA form, the CDR3 reads TGCAGCGTTAGCGGGCCCCCCAGCGGGGCAGATACGCAGTATTTT. Protein product: CSVSGPPSGADTQYF.

This clonotype has just a few counts. The chain links TRBV27 to TRBJ2-2; unclear D gene. Germline-derived CDR1 and CDR2 are MNHEY and SMNVEV (reference sequence). V was trimmed by 2 bases and J by 5 bases, leaving 6 bases between them. CDR3 length equals 13 residues. CDR3 protein: CASSLGDTGELFF. The CDR3 nucleotides are TGTGCCAGCAGTTTAGGAGATACCGGGGAGCTGTTTTTT.

This clonotype was seen only a few times. The J gene is TRBJ1-1, the V gene TRBV7-3; perhaps TRBD1 as D (5 bases). The V gene's germline CDR1 is SGHTA and CDR2 FQGTGA. V was trimmed by 5 bases and J by 5 bases, leaving 15 bases between them. This CDR3 comprises 14 residues. DNA for the CDR3: TGTGCCAGCAGCACGTATCCGGGACTGACTGAAGCTTTCTTT. Translated, it gives CASSTYPGLTEAFF.

The rearrangement joins TRBV5-5 to TRBJ2-7; D may match TRBD1 or TRBD2 (5 bases each). CDR3 length: 13 residues. Looked up from germline, CDR1 is SGHKS and CDR2 is YYEKEE (reference sequence). V shed 0 bases and J shed 7 bases, with 11 bases lying between them. CDR3: CASSLGVGGEQYF. Written as DNA, the CDR3 is TGTGCCAGCAGCTTGGGGGTTGGGGGAGAGCAGTACTTC.

This clonotype was found a few times. The J gene is TRBJ2-2, the V gene TRBV6-2 or TRBV6-3, with TRBD2 identical over 10 bases. J lost 1 base, V lost 4 bases, and 3 bases had no gene match. In germline, CDR1 is MNHEY, CDR2 SVGEGT. This CDR3 has 16 residues. CDR3 sequence: CASSSGTSENTGELFF. CDR3 nucleotide sequence: TGTGCCAGCAGTTCCGGGACTAGCGAGAACACCGGGGAGCTGTTTTTT.

The chain combines TRBV5-8 with TRBJ2-3; D unresolved. The CDR3 consists of 15 residues. The V gene lost 1 base and the J gene lost 5 bases, with 14 bases spanning the gap. Germline loops: CDR1 SGHTS, CDR2 YDEGEE. Here the CDR3 DNA reads TGTGCCAGCAGCTTGTATGAGGTCCGAGGAGATACGCAGTATTTT. It translates to CASSLYEVRGDTQYF.

This clonotype came up a few times. This chain links TRBV6-1 with TRBJ2-7; 7 bases line up with TRBD1. V was clipped by 7 bases and J by 0 bases; unmatched bases: 9. This CDR3 is 15 amino acids long. Per germline, CDR1 MNHNS and CDR2 SASEGT. CDR3: CASTEGTASSYEQYF. CDR3 nucleotides: TGTGCCAGCACCGAAGGGACAGCGAGCTCCTACGAGCAGTACTTC.

This clonotype has a handful of counts. V usage is TRBV6-5 and J usage is TRBJ2-1; the D is unclear. Germline lookup yields CDR1 MNHEY and CDR2 SVGAGI. The CDR3 runs to 13 residues. Trimming removed 4 bases from V and 2 bases from J, with 6 bases in between. CDR3 amino acids: CASSWRTYNEQFF. The CDR3 nucleotides are TGTGCCAGCAGTTGGCGCACCTACAATGAGCAGTTCTTC.